Described below is a single T cell receptor (beta chain) sequence and its context. Every donor was a Caucasian adult from Nashville, Tennessee. The record originates from a study of shared clonotypes between healthy human individuals. The CDR3 has 14 residues. The germline V gene encodes CDR1 SGHNT and CDR2 YYREEE (reference sequence). Trimming at V came to 4 bases and at J to 5 bases, leaving 6 bases not matched to a gene. Assay used: immunoSEQ multiplex PCR; TCRdb lists only in-frame clones, some missing. The table has millions of clones, 95% seen once. The sequenced sample was naive CD4+ T cells sorted from blood. Documented subset: CD45RA+ positively selected. The TCR sequence derives from a man younger than 30 in good health. The chain has TRBV5-4 and TRBJ2-7, with 10 bases fitting TRBD2. In DNA, the CDR3 is TGTGCCAGCAGCCCAAGCGGGAGGGCCAACGAGCAGTACTTC. Translation gives CASSPSGRANEQYF. The variable domain in full, with the rest retrieved from reference TRBV5-4 and TRBJ2-7, is ETGVTQSPTHLIKTRGQQVTLRCSSQSGHNTVSWYQQALGQGPQFIFQYYREEENGRGNFPPRFSGLQFPNYSSELNVNALELDDSALYLCASSPSGRANEQYFGPGTRLTVT.